Only one count was recorded for the clone carrying this T cell receptor (beta chain). Its antigen is still unknown. MiXCR reprocessed the PCR reads for TCRdb. The sample lists tens of thousands of clones; roughly an eighth were seen once. The sample belongs to a study of metastatic and nonmetastatic thyroid tumors. Study-wide points: The reported finding was significantly higher TCR beta diversity in malignant thyroid tumors relative to benign nodules, in blood and tumor.

Thyroid surgery had not been preceded by any treatment in any patient. Germline trimming cut 4 bases from V and 10 bases from J; bases unmatched to any gene: 8. Germline CDR1 and CDR2: SGHRS and YFSETQ. This CDR3 spans 14 amino acids. What was sequenced was blood. The chain carries TRBV5-1 and TRBJ1-4; 9 nucleotides match TRBD1. The receptor comes from a male donor with papillary thyroid cancer or a benign thyroid nodule (not recorded which). Some clones in this sample may be carry-over from other donors' samples. The CDR3 coding sequence is TGCGCCAGCAGCATAGGACAGGGGTACGGAAAACTGTTTTTT. It translates to CASSIGQGYGKLFF.